The clone carrying this T cell receptor beta chain appeared a few times. Its specificity is not known. The read ends 3 residues early relative to the CDR3; the germline J gene fills the gap. This specimen belongs to a study of T cell clonality in common variable immunodeficiency. Study observations and caveats: What drives increased CVID clonality needs T cell subpopulation sequencing. Shared TCRbeta clones were fewer between CVID subjects than controls.

The repertoire was sequenced with immunoSEQ multiplex PCR; TCRdb's copy has only in-frame clones and lacks some. Listed for the sample are fewer than 60,000 clones, none seen a single time. V shed 6 bases, J shed 3 bases, and the junction held 10 bases outside the gene matches. Germline values: CDR1 DFQATT, CDR2 SNEGSKA (reference sequence). This CDR3 is built from 14 residues. This chain links TRBV20-1 with TRBJ2-7, with 8 bases fitting TRBD2. The sample consisted of peripheral blood mononuclear cells. The TCR sequence derives from a person aged 18-70 years in good health. CDR3 DNA, as far as it was read: TGCAGTGCGGAAGCGGGAGCAATAAACTACGAG. Protein product: CSAEAGAINYE. From start to end, the CDR3 is CSAEAGAINYEQYF.